This T cell receptor (beta chain) was captured by sequencing in a study of T-cell memory formation after mild COVID-19. General study findings and limits: Among CD4+ contracting clones, most were CM and EM, and CD8+ ones EMRA. There was a balanced CD4/CD8 profile in clones contracting day 15 to 85, and later expanders leaned CD4+.

With constant-segment primers, 5'RACE yielded cDNA libraries of TCR alpha and TCR beta that carried sample barcodes and UMIs. MiXCR was run by TCRdb on the 5' RACE reads, yielding one entry per CDR3 protein. The sample carries 90,000 to 120,000 distinct CDR3 sequences, about 15% recorded once. Germline lookup yields CDR1 LGHNA and CDR2 YSLEER. CDR3 length: 14 amino acids. Between the trimmed V and J ends, which lost 4 bases and 5 bases, there was a span of 13 bases. About this clonotype itself: Its specificity is unknown.

J is TRBJ2-3 and V is TRBV4-3; TRBD2 might be the D (6 bases). The sequenced sample consisted of PBMCs or a T cell subset sorted from them (not recorded which). The receptor was isolated from a man younger than 35 who had mild COVID-19 (a few samples of this study predate the infection). Cell type and time point are not known. This chain's CDR3 is CASSLRGGEDTQYF. The CDR3 region has the DNA TGCGCCAGCAGCCTCCGGGGAGGCGAAGATACGCAGTATTTT.